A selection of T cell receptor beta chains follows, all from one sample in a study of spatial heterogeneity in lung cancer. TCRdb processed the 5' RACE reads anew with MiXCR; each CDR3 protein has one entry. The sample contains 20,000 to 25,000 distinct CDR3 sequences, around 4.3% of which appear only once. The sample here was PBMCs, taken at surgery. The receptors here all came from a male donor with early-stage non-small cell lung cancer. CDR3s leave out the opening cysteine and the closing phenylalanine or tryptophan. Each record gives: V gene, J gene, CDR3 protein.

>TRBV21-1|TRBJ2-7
ASSKITSGPLSYEQY
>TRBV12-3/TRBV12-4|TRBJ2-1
ASSRTGGEQF
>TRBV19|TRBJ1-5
ASSIPNQPQH
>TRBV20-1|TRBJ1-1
SASEGVDTEAF
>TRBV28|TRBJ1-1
ASSLRTTYRESNTEAF
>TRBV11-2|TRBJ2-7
ASAYSSYEQY
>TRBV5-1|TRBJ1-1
ASSLISAGGRNTEAF
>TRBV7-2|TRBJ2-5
ASSLSWTAETQY
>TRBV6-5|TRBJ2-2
ASSYGGNTGELF
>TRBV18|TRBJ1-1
ASSPNSVNTEAF
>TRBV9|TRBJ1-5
ASSVDRDRALCQPQH
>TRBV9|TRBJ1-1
ASSLGTGANTEAF
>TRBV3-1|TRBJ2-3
ASSHGRSTDTQY
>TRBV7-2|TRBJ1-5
ASSPLPRGPNQPQH
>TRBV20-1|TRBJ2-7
SALGDGYEQY
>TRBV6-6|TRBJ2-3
ASSSSPRGSTDTQY
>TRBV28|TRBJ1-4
ASSPIGTENEKLF
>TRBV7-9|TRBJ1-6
ASSPPGAYNSPLH